The next 5 T cell receptor beta chains were all read from a single sample in a study of T cell responses to AZD1222 COVID-19 vaccine. Profiled with immunoSEQ multiplex PCR; TCRdb holds only in-frame clones, not every one. The sample lists tens of thousands of clones, 80% occurring once. The sample consisted of peripheral blood, taken on day 0 of AZD1222 vaccination. The origin of the receptors is an adult in good health.

This chain joins TRBV6-5 and TRBJ1-4; D ambiguous. CDR1 and CDR2 from the germline V gene are MNHEY and SVGAGI. The germline V and J ends were trimmed by 8 bases and 7 bases, with 11 bases remaining between them. CDR3 length: 12 residues. The CDR3 spells CASGQIGEKLFF. In DNA form, the CDR3 reads TGTGCCAGCGGCCAAATCGGTGAAAAACTGTTTTTT.

The chain joins TRBV12-3 or TRBV12-4 to TRBJ1-2; D is uncertain. The CDR3 loop spans 13 amino acids. Trimming shortened V by 2 bases and J by 3 bases, and 7 bases separated the two germline ends. The CDR3 region is CASSLPQDYGYTF. DNA of the CDR3: TGTGCCAGCAGTTTACCCCAGGACTATGGCTACACCTTC.

This chain connects TRBV2 to TRBJ2-7; D uncertain. The CDR3 extends over 12 amino acids. Germline CDR1 SNHLY, CDR2 FYNNEI. Trimming shortened V by 4 bases and J by 2 bases, and 6 bases separated the two germline ends. The CDR3 loop reads CASSADTYEQYF. DNA for the CDR3: TGTGCCAGCAGTGCCGACACCTACGAGCAGTACTTC. Full variable domain (missing parts from reference TRBV2 and TRBJ2-7): EPEVTQTPSHQVTQMGQEVILRCVPISNHLYFYWYRQILGQKVEFLVSFYNNEISEKSEIFDDQFSVERPDGSNFTLKIRSTKLEDSAMYFCASSADTYEQYFGPGTRLTVT.

This clone was seen a handful of times. The V gene is TRBV11-2, the J gene TRBJ2-7, with 8 bases fitting TRBD2. The CDR3 runs 15 residues. J was trimmed by 6 bases and V by 0 bases; bases with no gene match: 7. The germline V gene encodes CDR1 SGHAT and CDR2 FQNNGV. The CDR3 sequence: CASSLESSGRAEQYF. As DNA, the CDR3 is TGTGCCAGCAGCTTAGAGTCCAGCGGGAGAGCCGAGCAGTACTTC.

This sequence joins TRBV5-4 and TRBJ2-5, with D tentatively TRBD2 (5 bases). The V gene's germline CDR1 is SGHNT and CDR2 YYREEE (reference sequence). The CDR3 is made up of 14 amino acids. With 4 bases removed from V and 3 bases from J, the gap between germline ends came to 13 bases. CDR3 coding DNA: TGTGCCAGCAGCCCGGGGAACGGGGAAGAGACCCAGTACTTC. Amino acid sequence: CASSPGNGEETQYF.